This is a list of T cell receptor beta chains from one sample in a study of CD8+ T cells in alopecia areata. Profiled with immunoSEQ multiplex PCR; TCRdb holds only in-frame clones, not every one. Among 200,000 to 250,000 clones listed, over 60% were seen once. This material consisted of CD4+ T cells sorted from blood, taken around week 42, from a patient treated with tofacitinib. Receptors originate from a human donor with alopecia areata. Each CDR3 is given with its conserved first and last residue. The D gene is left open where the match is weak. Expanded clones get a size class; other rows say once, few or many, or leave the size out.

clone_size	j_call	d_call	cdr3_length	v_call	cdr3_nt	cdr3_aa
NA	TRBJ2-3	NA	14	TRBV11-2	TGTGCCAGCAGCCCAGAGGCGTCCACAGATACGCAGTATTTT	CASSPEASTDTQYF
NA	TRBJ2-7	TRBD1	15	TRBV5-1	TGCGCCAGCAGCTACGCGGGACAGGGGTCCTACGAGCAGTACTTC	CASSYAGQGSYEQYF
NA	TRBJ2-2	TRBD2	19	TRBV4-3	TGCGCCAGCAGCCAAGATCGTGGTAGCGGGGGGTTGAACACCGGGGAGCTGTTTTTT	CASSQDRGSGGLNTGELFF
few	TRBJ2-7	TRBD1	16	TRBV2	TGTGCCAGCAGTGAAGCGCTGGACAGGGGGACCTACGAGCAGTACTTC	CASSEALDRGTYEQYF
NA	TRBJ1-1	NA	14	TRBV30	TGTGCCTGGAAGAGTTTCGGGCTGAACACTGAAGCTTTCTTT	CAWKSFGLNTEAFF
NA	TRBJ2-1	NA	12	TRBV29-1	TGCAGCGTTGAGACGGTGTACAATGAGCAGTTCTTC	CSVETVYNEQFF
few	TRBJ1-2	NA	15	TRBV29-1	TGCAGCGTTGAAGTCGCGTCCGCTTCGGGGGGAGGCTACACCTTC	CSVEVASASGGGYTF
once	TRBJ2-3	NA	12	TRBV10-3	TGTGCCATCAGTAACCGGGACGTCACGCAGTATTTT	CAISNRDVTQYF
NA	TRBJ1-1	NA	15	TRBV19	TGTGCCAGTCGTCTAAGTCGGGGCAGGTCCACTGAAGCTTTCTTT	CASRLSRGRSTEAFF
NA	TRBJ2-3	NA	16	TRBV15	TGTGCCACCAGCAGAGATGTGCAGGGATCCACAGATACGCAGTATTTT	CATSRDVQGSTDTQYF
NA	TRBJ2-7	TRBD2	16	TRBV6-6	TGTGCCAGCAACAGCCCGGGGGCGGGGGGTTCCTACGAGCAGTACTTC	CASNSPGAGGSYEQYF
once	TRBJ2-2	TRBD2	14	TRBV30	TGTGCCTGGGGGCGGGAGAATGGCGGCGGGGAGCTGTTTTTT	CAWGRENGGGELFF
once	TRBJ2-2	TRBD1	15	TRBV6-5	TGTGCCAGCAGTCTGGGACAGACCTACACCGGGGAGCTGTTTTTT	CASSLGQTYTGELFF
NA	TRBJ1-1	TRBD1	14	TRBV29-1	TGCAGCGTTGAACGACAGGGGCCGCACACTGAAGCTTTCTTT	CSVERQGPHTEAFF
few	TRBJ1-1	NA	14	TRBV18	TGTGCCAGCTCACCACCTGGGGTAGGCACTGAAGCTTTCTTT	CASSPPGVGTEAFF
NA	TRBJ2-2	TRBD1	13	TRBV5-1	TGCGCCAGCTCGGACAGGACAACCGGGGAGCTGTTTTTT	CASSDRTTGELFF
NA	TRBJ2-7	NA	16	TRBV7-9	TGTGCCAGCAGCCCATTTGTTACGGCGCGTGGCTACGAGCAGTACTTC	CASSPFVTARGYEQYF
NA	TRBJ1-2	NA	15	TRBV29-1	TGCAGCGTTAAAACTACAGAGCACTCTAACTATGGCTACACCTTC	CSVKTTEHSNYGYTF
NA	TRBJ1-5	TRBD1	18	TRBV28	TGTGCCAGCAGGGTCGACAGGGTATACCCTAATAGCAATCAGCCCCAGCATTTT	CASRVDRVYPNSNQPQHF
NA	TRBJ1-1	NA	13	TRBV29-1	TGCAGCGGGAAAAGGGGGGAAGGCACTGAAGCTTTCTTT	CSGKRGEGTEAFF
NA	TRBJ2-1	TRBD2	14	TRBV6-5	TGTGCCAGCACTGACGCCGGGAGGCGCAATGAGCAGTTCTTC	CASTDAGRRNEQFF
NA	TRBJ2-5	NA	15	TRBV15	TGTGCCACCAGCAAGACGTCGGCAGTAGGTGGGACCCAGTACTTC	CATSKTSAVGGTQYF
NA	TRBJ2-4	TRBD2	14	TRBV7-8	TGTGCCAGCAGCTTAACGAACTGGGAGGGCATTCAGTACTTC	CASSLTNWEGIQYF
NA	TRBJ2-2	NA	13	TRBV28	TGTGCCAGCAGTCGTCGGGGAACCGGGGAGCTGTTTTTT	CASSRRGTGELFF
NA	TRBJ1-2	NA	18	TRBV4-3	TGCGCCAGCAGCCAAGTCCACGGGGCTTGGACCCTTAACTATGGCTACACCTTC	CASSQVHGAWTLNYGYTF
NA	TRBJ1-1	TRBD1	13	TRBV7-8	TGTGCCAGCGAGAGACAGGGAAACACTGAAGCTTTCTTT	CASERQGNTEAFF
NA	TRBJ1-4	NA	14	TRBV2	TGTGCCAGCAGCCAAGGGTCGGCTAATGAAAAACTGTTTTTT	CASSQGSANEKLFF
NA	TRBJ2-7	NA	14	TRBV9	TGTGCCAGCAGCGTAGATCCGGCCGCCTACGAGCAGTACTTC	CASSVDPAAYEQYF
NA	TRBJ1-4	NA	11	TRBV2	TGTGCCAGCAGTGAGTTAAGGGTACTGTTTTTT	CASSELRVLFF
NA	TRBJ2-5	TRBD2	13	TRBV7-8	TGTGCCAGCAGCACGGGGGGTCAGAAGACCCAGTACTTC	CASSTGGQKTQYF
NA	TRBJ2-1	NA	14	TRBV10-1	TGCGCCAGCAGTCGGGGACATGCTAAAAATGAGCAGTTCTTC	CASSRGHAKNEQFF
NA	TRBJ2-3	TRBD1	16	TRBV29-1	TGCAGCGTCCGGTCACATGGACAGGGTTTAACAGATACGCAGTATTTT	CSVRSHGQGLTDTQYF
NA	TRBJ1-5	TRBD1	15	TRBV7-2	TGTGCCAGCAGCTTAGAGGGACAGGGGCCTGCGCCCCAGCATTTT	CASSLEGQGPAPQHF